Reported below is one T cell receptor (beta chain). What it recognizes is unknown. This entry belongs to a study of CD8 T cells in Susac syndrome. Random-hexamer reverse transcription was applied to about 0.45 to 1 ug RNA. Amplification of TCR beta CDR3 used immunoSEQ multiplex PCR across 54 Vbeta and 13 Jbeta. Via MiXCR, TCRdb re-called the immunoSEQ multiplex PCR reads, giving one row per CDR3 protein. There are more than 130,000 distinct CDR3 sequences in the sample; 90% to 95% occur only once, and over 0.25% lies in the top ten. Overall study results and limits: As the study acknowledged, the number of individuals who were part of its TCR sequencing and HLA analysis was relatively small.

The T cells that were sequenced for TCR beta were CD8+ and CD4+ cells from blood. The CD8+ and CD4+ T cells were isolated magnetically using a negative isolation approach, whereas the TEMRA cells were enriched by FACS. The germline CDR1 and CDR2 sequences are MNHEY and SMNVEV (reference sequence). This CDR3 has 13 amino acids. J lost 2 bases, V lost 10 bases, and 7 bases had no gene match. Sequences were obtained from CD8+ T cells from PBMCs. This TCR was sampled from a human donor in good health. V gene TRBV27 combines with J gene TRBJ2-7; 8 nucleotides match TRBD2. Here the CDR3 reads CATAAGVAYEQYF. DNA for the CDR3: TGTGCCACCGCAGCGGGAGTGGCCTACGAGCAGTACTTC.